A single T cell receptor beta chain is shown here with its context. The antigen it binds to is not known. Base qualities are not provided; no much larger clone lies one nucleotide away. The data are from a study of blood T cell repertoires in COVID-19 (dated by TCRdb to the early 2020s). With regard to the full study: Samples from collaborators originated in the United States, Italy and Spain and spanned both the acute and convalescent phases of COVID-19. The material from the prospective study consisted of cDNA or gDNA derived from T cells, B-cell-depleted T cells, or PBMCs. Deeply sampled blood TCRbeta repertoires from subjects exposed to, actively infected with, or recovered from COVID-19 were included in the dataset. The repertoires were made available in a free public database intended to serve as a resource for research on the immune response to SARS-CoV-2. The samples were drawn from the first 160 participants of the ongoing ImmuneRACE study and from 1,254 subjects provided by 6 global collaborators. Nearly every sample came with metadata listing a de-identified subject ID, COVID-19 status, age in years and sex. HLA class I and class II types, where available, came from metadata supplied by the sample provider rather than from assay-based typing.

General findings and caveats noted by the study authors: How much clinical and demographic metadata was included differed by source and by participant, and the metadata was provided uncurated.

TCRbeta CDR3 regions were amplified from genomic DNA by means of the immunoSEQ Assay, a bias-controlled multiplex PCR. Processing in the source paper ran as follows. Within the assay, amplification of reference gene primers was used to estimate how many nucleated cells each sample contained. To quantify the absolute abundance of each unique TCRbeta CDR3 rearrangement, sequence reads were collapsed and filtered. Productive Simpson clonality was computed per sample as the square root of Simpson's diversity index over productive rearrangements. TCRdb obtained this table from immuneACCESS and retained in-frame rearrangements with V and J assigned. These tables miss some clones; where compared with another copy, unresolved V genes account for less than half of the shortfall, and the remainder is unexplained. The V and J calls and clone size come from that table; D and trimming were worked out from the DNA. The sample table contains around 230,000 clones; only one count was recorded for just under 85% of them. The ten most abundant clones make up more than 9.5% of the sample.

Each collaborating institution followed its own protocols to collect whole blood in K2EDTA tubes. For TCRbeta analysis, collaborators shipped samples in one of three forms: frozen whole blood, isolated PBMCs, or DNA extracted from either of those sample types. Sequenced sample: peripheral blood. This clonotype was obtained from a woman aged 80 or older with acute or convalescent COVID-19.

The DNA sequence follows: TGCGCCAGCAGCTTTAAAGCGGGGTCGTACGAGCAGTACTTC. This yields the protein CASSFKAGSYEQYF. The chain couples TRBV5-1 to TRBJ2-7; TRBD2 fits 7 bases in the junction. V ends up 2 bases short and J 4 bases short, with an unmatched junction base count of 6. According to the germline V gene, CDR1 reads SGHRS and CDR2 reads YFSETQ. From cysteine to phenylalanine, the CDR3 is 14 amino acids long. The retained sequence is limited to the CDR3, 42 bases, with the frame set at the first base.